The present TCR beta chain was sequenced within a study of cytomegalovirus exposure and HLA in healthy donors. Findings and caveats of the study: There were some public TCRs occurring in many donors, but most TCR sequences were rare.

Both 60 Vbeta primers and 13 Jbeta primers went into the PCR. The data were produced by immunoSEQ multiplex PCR, yet TCRdb's version contains in-frame clones alone and is incomplete. The sample holds 100,000 to 150,000 clones. A remark on this clone: Antigen unknown.

Trimming removed 6 bases at V and 5 bases at J, with 11 bases between. Germline V gene lookup returns CDR1 SQVTM and CDR2 ANQGSEA. The CDR3 has 11 residues. The sequencing sample was made of PBMCs. The chain carries TRBV29-1 and TRBJ2-7, with D maybe TRBD2 (5 bases). This clonotype was sampled from a man between 18 and 35 years old in good health and CMV-seronegative. The DNA for the CDR3 is TGCAGCGTCCCGTGGCGGGACGAGCAGTACTTC. This translates into CSVPWRDEQYF.